Below, one TCR beta chain is given with its context. This sample is part of a study of beta chain features in type 1 diabetes. Trimming removed 3 bases from V and 4 bases from J; junction bases left unmatched: 11. Germline V gene sequence: CDR1 SGHRS, CDR2 YFSETQ. The CDR3 loop spans 16 amino acids. As every portion of the isolated RNA was reverse transcribed, the sequencing read expressed TCRB transcripts. The method was immunoSEQ multiplex PCR; TCRdb's version includes in-frame clones alone and lacks a portion of them. The table lists fewer than 250,000 clones, about 9.3% of them singletons. The chain has TRBV5-1 and TRBJ2-5; the match to TRBD1 covers 8 bases. The sequencing input was naive CD4+ T cells from blood. The receptor was derived from a woman aged 18-29 years in good health. The DNA of the CDR3 is TGCGCCAGCAGCTGGACGACAGGGGTAGTCGTAGAGACCCAGTACTTC. Its translation: CASSWTTGVVVETQYF.